The rows below give T cell receptor beta chains drawn from one sample of a study of blood T cell repertoires in COVID-19. The repertoire was sequenced with immunoSEQ multiplex PCR; TCRdb's copy has only in-frame clones and lacks some. Counted here are 130,000 to 150,000 clones, roughly 86% occurring once; the ten biggest clones make up roughly 2.1%. The source material was peripheral blood. The source of these receptors is a human donor in a cohort sampled during active COVID-19. The CDR3 runs from the conserved cysteine through the conserved F or W. Fields, in order: CDR3 protein, CDR3 DNA, J gene, V gene, clone size, D gene. A D gene is named only where the DNA matches it firmly. Clone sizes are given selectively: once, few, many, or a class where the clone is expanded.

CDR3 protein: CASSTDRGPYNEQFF
CDR3 DNA: TGTGCCAGCAGTACAGACAGGGGACCTTACAATGAGCAGTTCTTC
J gene: TRBJ2-1
V gene: TRBV6-5
clone size: NA
D gene: TRBD1

CDR3 protein: CASSQGWQYF
CDR3 DNA: TGTGCCAGCAGTCAGGGGTGGCAGTACTTC
J gene: TRBJ2-7
V gene: TRBV6-2/TRBV6-3
clone size: few
D gene: NA

CDR3 protein: CASSFGGTVGPTTEAFF
CDR3 DNA: TGTGCCAGCAGCTTCGGGGGAACCGTGGGGCCGACCACTGAAGCTTTCTTT
J gene: TRBJ1-1
V gene: TRBV3-1/TRBV3-2
clone size: NA
D gene: NA

CDR3 protein: CATSRGAGGANYGYTF
CDR3 DNA: TGTGCCACCAGCAGAGGAGCTGGGGGCGCTAACTATGGCTACACCTTC
J gene: TRBJ1-2
V gene: TRBV15
clone size: once
D gene: NA

CDR3 protein: CASSPGTSGVDADTQYF
CDR3 DNA: TGTGCCAGCAGCCCCGGGACTAGCGGCGTAGACGCAGATACGCAGTATTTT
J gene: TRBJ2-3
V gene: TRBV4-2
clone size: NA
D gene: TRBD2

CDR3 protein: CASSIEPTSSLEQYF
CDR3 DNA: TGTGCCAGTAGTATAGAACCAACTAGTTCCCTCGAGCAGTACTTC
J gene: TRBJ2-7
V gene: TRBV19
clone size: once
D gene: NA

CDR3 protein: CASSPGLALEETQYF
CDR3 DNA: TGTGCCAGCTCACCGGGACTAGCGCTCGAAGAGACCCAGTACTTC
J gene: TRBJ2-5
V gene: TRBV18
clone size: NA
D gene: TRBD2

CDR3 protein: CSAWTENEQFF
CDR3 DNA: TGCAGTGCTTGGACTGAAAATGAGCAGTTCTTC
J gene: TRBJ2-1
V gene: TRBV20-1
clone size: NA
D gene: NA

CDR3 protein: CASSGQGHSPLHF
CDR3 DNA: TGTGCCAGCAGCGGACAGGGGCATTCACCCCTCCACTTT
J gene: TRBJ1-6
V gene: TRBV12-3/TRBV12-4
clone size: NA
D gene: TRBD1

CDR3 protein: CASTNGGGGFNEQFF
CDR3 DNA: TGTGCCAGCACCAACGGAGGGGGGGGATTCAATGAGCAGTTCTTC
J gene: TRBJ2-1
V gene: TRBV7-6
clone size: NA
D gene: NA

CDR3 protein: CASSTGQGASPYGYTF
CDR3 DNA: TGCGCCAGCAGCACTGGACAGGGGGCGTCTCCGTATGGCTACACCTTC
J gene: TRBJ1-2
V gene: TRBV5-1
clone size: NA
D gene: TRBD1

CDR3 protein: CASSIRGGGQLDNEQFF
CDR3 DNA: TGTGCCAGCAGCATTAGAGGGGGGGGCCAGCTTGACAATGAGCAGTTCTTC
J gene: TRBJ2-1
V gene: TRBV11-3
clone size: NA
D gene: NA

CDR3 protein: CASRLGQGGPYEQYF
CDR3 DNA: TGTGCCAGCAGGCTCGGACAGGGCGGGCCCTACGAGCAGTACTTC
J gene: TRBJ2-7
V gene: TRBV7-2
clone size: few
D gene: TRBD1

CDR3 protein: CASSQEAGFSYEQYF
CDR3 DNA: TGCGCCAGCAGCCAAGAGGCAGGGTTCTCCTACGAGCAGTACTTC
J gene: TRBJ2-7
V gene: TRBV4-1
clone size: NA
D gene: NA

CDR3 protein: CASVGLAGVKYEQYF
CDR3 DNA: TGTGCCAGCGTCGGACTAGCGGGAGTAAAGTACGAGCAGTACTTC
J gene: TRBJ2-7
V gene: TRBV2
clone size: few
D gene: TRBD2

CDR3 protein: CASSFGTGNYGYTF
CDR3 DNA: TGCGCCAGCAGCTTCGGGACAGGGAACTATGGCTACACCTTC
J gene: TRBJ1-2
V gene: TRBV5-1
clone size: NA
D gene: TRBD1

CDR3 protein: CASSLSGDRGAYEQYF
CDR3 DNA: TGTGCCAGCAGTTTATCGGGGGACAGGGGAGCATACGAGCAGTACTTC
J gene: TRBJ2-7
V gene: TRBV27
clone size: NA
D gene: TRBD1

CDR3 protein: CASSVGTDYSTDTQYF
CDR3 DNA: TGTGCCAGCAGCGTAGGGACCGACTATAGCACAGATACGCAGTATTTT
J gene: TRBJ2-3
V gene: TRBV9
clone size: NA
D gene: NA

CDR3 protein: CASSAGQYQETQYF
CDR3 DNA: TGTGCCAGCAGCGCCGGACAGTACCAAGAGACCCAGTACTTC
J gene: TRBJ2-5
V gene: TRBV5-4
clone size: NA
D gene: NA

CDR3 protein: CAIGGGVAFF
CDR3 DNA: TGTGCCATCGGTGGGGGGGTAGCTTTCTTT
J gene: TRBJ1-1
V gene: TRBV10-3
clone size: NA
D gene: NA

CDR3 protein: CASSQVGEGNIQYF
CDR3 DNA: TGTGCCAGCAGCCAAGTAGGGGAGGGAAACATTCAGTACTTC
J gene: TRBJ2-4
V gene: TRBV3-1/TRBV3-2
clone size: NA
D gene: TRBD2

CDR3 protein: CASSPRQGGGYTF
CDR3 DNA: TGTGCCAGCAGCCCGCGACAGGGAGGAGGCTACACCTTC
J gene: TRBJ1-2
V gene: TRBV7-3
clone size: NA
D gene: TRBD1

CDR3 protein: CASSLDLNTDTQYF
CDR3 DNA: TGTGCCAGCAGCCTCGACTTAAACACAGATACGCAGTATTTT
J gene: TRBJ2-3
V gene: TRBV7-9
clone size: NA
D gene: NA

CDR3 protein: CASSQELAVGETQYF
CDR3 DNA: TGTGCCAGCAGCCAAGAGTTGGCGGTCGGAGAGACCCAGTACTTC
J gene: TRBJ2-5
V gene: TRBV3-1/TRBV3-2
clone size: NA
D gene: NA

CDR3 protein: CASSPLWAGGTDTQYF
CDR3 DNA: TGTGCCAGCAGCCCTCTGTGGGCAGGGGGCACAGATACGCAGTATTTT
J gene: TRBJ2-3
V gene: TRBV7-9
clone size: NA
D gene: NA

CDR3 protein: CASSLILGQGNYGYTF
CDR3 DNA: TGTGCCAGCAGTTTAATCTTGGGACAGGGGAACTATGGCTACACCTTC
J gene: TRBJ1-2
V gene: TRBV28
clone size: NA
D gene: TRBD1